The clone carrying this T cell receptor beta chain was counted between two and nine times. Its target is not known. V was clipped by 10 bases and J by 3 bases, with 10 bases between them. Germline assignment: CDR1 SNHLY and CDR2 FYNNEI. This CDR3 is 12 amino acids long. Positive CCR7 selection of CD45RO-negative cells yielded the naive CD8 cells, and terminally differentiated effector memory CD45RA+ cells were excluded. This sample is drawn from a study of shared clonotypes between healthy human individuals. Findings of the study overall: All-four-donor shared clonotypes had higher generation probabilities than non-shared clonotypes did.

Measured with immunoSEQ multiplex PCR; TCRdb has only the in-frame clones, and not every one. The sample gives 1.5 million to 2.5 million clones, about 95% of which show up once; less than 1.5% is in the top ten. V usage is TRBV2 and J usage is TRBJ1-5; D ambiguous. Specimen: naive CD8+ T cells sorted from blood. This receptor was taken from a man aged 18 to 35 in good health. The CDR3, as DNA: TGTGCCAACTTGGGGTACAATCAGCCCCAGCATTTT. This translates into CANLGYNQPQHF.